Listed below are T cell receptor beta chains from one sample, sequenced in a study of PD-1 blockade in classical Hodgkin lymphoma. Data came from immunoSEQ multiplex PCR; TCRdb stores just in-frame clones and leaves some out. The sample has about 4,100 clones, 60% to 75% seen once. The input for sequencing was peripheral blood mononuclear cells (PBMCs), taken at baseline. All receptors come from a human donor with classical Hodgkin lymphoma. The CDR3 runs from the conserved cysteine through the conserved F or W. Fields, in order: J gene, V gene, D gene, CDR3 protein. D genes are given only for firm matches.

>TRBJ2-5|TRBV27|-
CASADFGVQETQYF
>TRBJ2-1|TRBV6-5|-
CASSYSDSYNEQFF
>TRBJ1-5|TRBV5-5|-
CASSGSYSNQPQHF
>TRBJ1-4|TRBV29-1|-
CSVEGYGTENEKLFF
>TRBJ2-1|TRBV4-2|-
CASSQATSYNEQFF
>TRBJ1-5|TRBV7-8|TRBD1
CASSLRQGGKNQPQHF
>TRBJ2-4|TRBV19|-
CASSMRGGGSQNIQYF
>TRBJ2-5|TRBV19|TRBD2
CASSTGLAGQETQYF
>TRBJ2-2|TRBV5-4|-
CASSLDRGGELFF
>TRBJ2-3|TRBV14|-
CASSQVRTDTQYF
>TRBJ2-1|TRBV14|-
CASSGGPVPDRRSYNEQFF
>TRBJ1-4|TRBV19|-
CATKRLGHEKLFF
>TRBJ2-7|TRBV15|TRBD1
CATSPPGQGAEEQYF
>TRBJ2-2|TRBV18|TRBD1
CASSPTGVVSTGELFF
>TRBJ2-5|TRBV7-9|TRBD2
CASSEGTSGQETQYF
>TRBJ2-7|TRBV29-1|TRBD2
CSVGTGGYEQYF
>TRBJ2-6|TRBV7-2|-
CASSLGGSGANVLTF
>TRBJ2-7|TRBV18|-
CASSPLTGASYEQYF
>TRBJ1-1|TRBV2|-
CASADYTEAFF
>TRBJ2-5|TRBV5-4|-
CASSDPWVETQYF
>TRBJ2-7|TRBV14|TRBD1
CASSQPTGFPYEQYF
>TRBJ2-3|TRBV4-2|-
CASSQTGSRGTQYF
>TRBJ2-3|TRBV5-4|TRBD2
CASSLGGLAEDTQYF
>TRBJ1-6|TRBV4-2|-
CASSQDRTDSPLHF
>TRBJ2-1|TRBV28|-
CASSKIRGEQFF
>TRBJ2-7|TRBV6-6|TRBD2
CASSPGGAGDEQYF
>TRBJ1-1|TRBV7-2|-
CASSLLVASTEAFF
>TRBJ2-1|TRBV5-8|-
CASSLNQAVYNEQFF
>TRBJ2-1|TRBV27|-
CASSFTSGVPNDEQFF
>TRBJ1-5|TRBV2|-
CASTDVYSNQPQHF
>TRBJ2-1|TRBV11-3|TRBD2
CASSLGGGLAGDNEQFF
>TRBJ1-2|TRBV19|-
CASSIGGNNYGYTF
>TRBJ2-7|TRBV18|TRBD2
CASSLEPGTSGKAAEQYF
>TRBJ2-5|TRBV28|TRBD1
CASSSRQGDRIGETQYF
>TRBJ2-2|TRBV5-6|-
CASSLRGPGELFF
>TRBJ2-2|TRBV7-2|-
CASSSSGNTGELFF
>TRBJ2-1|TRBV5-1|TRBD2
CASSLRNSGMGSGEQFF
>TRBJ2-7|TRBV7-2|TRBD2
CASSLEVGGVAGGGQYF
>TRBJ1-2|TRBV7-9|-
CASSLGQGNGYTF
>TRBJ2-3|TRBV11-3|-
CASSPGREFGDYDTQYF
>TRBJ2-3|TRBV19|-
CASSIKDHTDTQYF
>TRBJ1-2|TRBV21-1|-
CASSACYTF
>TRBJ2-1|TRBV7-9|TRBD2
CASSTGLGDEQFF
>TRBJ1-2|TRBV7-6|-
CASSISQGGGYTF
>TRBJ1-5|TRBV5-4|-
CASSCRLPQPQHF
>TRBJ2-3|TRBV5-1|TRBD2
CASSSTSGSGDTQYF
>TRBJ1-5|TRBV4-2|-
CASSHPYWSRMCQPQHF
>TRBJ2-7|TRBV9|TRBD2
CASSDGLAYEQYF
>TRBJ2-1|TRBV7-2|TRBD2
CASSLDIAGGREQFF
>TRBJ2-7|TRBV7-2|-
CASSLARGYEQYF
>TRBJ2-3|TRBV6-1|TRBD1
CASSAMTGRSDTQYF
>TRBJ2-1|TRBV20-1|-
CSARAISEQFF
>TRBJ2-1|TRBV5-1|TRBD2
CASSFSRGSHEQFF